These 32 T cell receptor beta chains originate from one sample sequenced in a study of blood T cell repertoires in COVID-19. The data were produced by immunoSEQ multiplex PCR, yet TCRdb's version contains in-frame clones alone and is incomplete. The table includes 60,000 to 70,000 clones, 80% to 95% detected once. The material sequenced was peripheral blood. The receptors originated from a human donor with active COVID-19. The donor label of this sample is uncertain.

The genes are TRBV9 and TRBJ2-1, with D possibly TRBD1 on 6 matching bases. This CDR3 has 15 amino acids. Trimming pared 4 bases from V and 6 bases from J, leaving 17 bases between. Germline assignment: CDR1 SGDLS and CDR2 YYNGEE. The CDR3 is CASSTMIQGSNEQFF. In nucleotides, the CDR3 is TGTGCCAGCAGCACCATGATACAGGGATCCAATGAGCAGTTCTTC.

J is TRBJ1-2 and V is TRBV19, with a weak D call TRBD1 (6 bases). V dropped 2 bases and J dropped 4 bases, with 17 bases sitting between them. This CDR3 comprises 16 residues. Germline-derived CDR1 and CDR2 are LNHDA and SQIVND (reference sequence). The CDR3 sequence: CASSILGAREPYGYTF. In nucleotides, the CDR3 is TGTGCCAGTAGTATACTGGGGGCGCGGGAGCCCTATGGCTACACCTTC. Full variable domain (missing parts from reference TRBV19 and TRBJ1-2): DGGITQSPKYLFRKEGQNVTLSCEQNLNHDAMYWYRQDPGQGLRLIYYSQIVNDFQKGDIAEGYSVSREKKESFPLTVTSAQKNPTAFYLCASSILGAREPYGYTFGSGTRLTVV.

This clone was seen just once. The chain employs TRBV7-9 and TRBJ2-7, with a possible D match to TRBD2 (5 bases). V was cut by 5 bases and J by 3 bases, with 17 bases left in between. CDR1 is SEHNR and CDR2 is FQNEAQ in the germline V gene (reference sequence). This CDR3 is built from 15 residues. The CDR3 DNA reads as TGTGCCAGCAGCCAAGGTCACGGGGTGGGCTACGAGCAGTACTTC. Protein sequence: CASSQGHGVGYEQYF.

The chain has TRBV3-1 (or the pseudogene TRBV3-2) and TRBJ2-3; 9 nucleotides agree with TRBD2. V shed 0 bases and J 3 bases; nucleotides not matched to a gene: 7. The germline gives CDR1 LGHDT, CDR2 YNNKEL (reference sequence). This CDR3 contains 17 residues. The CDR3 coding sequence is TGTGCCAGCAGCCAAGATTCAGTTAGCGGGAGTACAGATACGCAGTATTTT. Translating it yields CASSQDSVSGSTDTQYF.

V is TRBV29-1 and J is TRBJ2-3, with TRBD2 matching 9 bases. The germline CDR1 and CDR2 sequences are SQVTM and ANQGSEA. The ends lost 3 bases at V and 5 bases at J; junction bases unmatched: 9. There are 15 residues in the CDR3. CDR3 loop: CSVESAGGPGDTQYF. The CDR3 region has the DNA TGCAGCGTTGAGTCGGCGGGAGGGCCCGGAGATACGCAGTATTTT.

The genes are TRBV2 and TRBJ2-6; a possible D gene is TRBD2 (6 bases). The CDR3 has 19 amino acids. With 6 bases removed from V and 3 bases from J, the gap between germline ends came to 24 bases. Germline V gene sequence: CDR1 SNHLY, CDR2 FYNNEI. For the CDR3, the DNA is TGTGCCAGCAGCACGTCACGGGGGAGCGGAGTGGGTGGGGCCAACGTCCTGACTTTC. Its translation: CASSTSRGSGVGGANVLTF.

V is TRBV7-9 and J is TRBJ1-2; the match to TRBD1 covers 9 bases. Germline V gives CDR1 SEHNR, CDR2 FQNEAQ (reference sequence). The CDR3 is 16 amino acids. Trimming took 5 bases from V and 6 from J; bases not matched to a gene: 13. As DNA, the CDR3 is TGTGCCAGCAGCCCCCTCCGGGACAGGGAGGAGGATGGCTACACCTTC. It specifies CASSPLRDREEDGYTF.

The rearrangement links TRBV12-5 to TRBJ2-7, with D maybe TRBD1 (6 bases). The CDR3 consists of 13 residues. V was trimmed by 5 bases and J by 7 bases, leaving 15 bases between them. Germline V lookup: CDR1 LGHNT, CDR2 FRNRAP. CDR3: CASGEGTSREQYF. CDR3 nucleotides: TGTGCTAGTGGTGAAGGGACATCCCGGGAGCAGTACTTC.

The chain uses TRBV2 and TRBJ2-7, with 9 bases matching TRBD1. This CDR3 comprises 15 residues. Germline CDR1 and CDR2: SNHLY and FYNNEI. Losses at the gene ends were 6 bases for V and 4 bases for J; bases not matched to a gene: 10. CDR3 protein: CASRAGTGREYEQYF. CDR3 in DNA: TGTGCCAGCAGGGCAGGGACAGGGCGAGAGTACGAGCAGTACTTC.

The V and J genes are TRBV11-3 and TRBJ2-5; TRBD2 aligns across 11 bases. CDR3 length: 19 amino acids. V shed 4 bases, J shed 3 bases, and the junction held 16 bases outside the gene matches. Germline-derived CDR1 and CDR2 are SGHNT and YENEEA. This CDR3 reads CASSSEVAGGPARKETQYF. DNA for the CDR3: TGTGCCAGCAGCTCCGAGGTAGCGGGAGGGCCAGCAAGAAAAGAGACCCAGTACTTC.

The chain employs TRBV5-1 and TRBJ2-7; maybe TRBD2 (6 bases). In germline, CDR1 is SGHRS, CDR2 YFSETQ. V lost 1 base, J lost 2 bases, and 13 bases lay in between. The CDR3 extends over 15 amino acids. CDR3 sequence: CASSLRAEGTYEQYF. Here the CDR3 DNA reads TGCGCCAGCAGCTTGCGAGCGGAGGGCACCTACGAGCAGTACTTC.

The chain recombines TRBV9 with TRBJ1-2, with D possibly being TRBD1 (5 bases). Trimming pared 5 bases from V and 4 bases from J, leaving 12 bases between. The CDR3 has 13 amino acids. Germline assignment: CDR1 SGDLS and CDR2 YYNGEE. Here the CDR3 reads CASRDPGLYGYTF. Here the CDR3 DNA reads TGTGCCAGCAGGGATCCAGGGCTCTATGGCTACACCTTC.

This clone appeared once. The V gene is TRBV5-1, the J gene TRBJ2-5; the match to TRBD1 covers 8 bases. The V segment lost 3 bases and the J segment 7 bases; nucleotides outside the gene matches: 11. Germline assignment: CDR1 SGHRS and CDR2 YFSETQ. The CDR3 is 15 residues long. The DNA of the CDR3 is TGCGCCAGCAGCTGGGGACAGGCTGGCTCGGGGACCCAGTACTTC. It encodes CASSWGQAGSGTQYF. Combining the CDR3 with reference TRBV5-1 and TRBJ2-5 gives the whole variable domain KAGVTQTPRYLIKTRGQQVTLSCSPISGHRSVSWYQQTPGQGLQFLFEYFSETQRNKGNFPGRFSGRQFSNSRSEMNVSTLELGDSALYLCASSWGQAGSGTQYFGPGTRLLVL.

The chain has TRBV7-2 and TRBJ1-1; no definite D call. The germline V gene encodes CDR1 SGHTA and CDR2 FQGNSA. The V end was cut by 0 bases, the J end by 0 bases, with 8 bases between. The CDR3 covers 15 residues. The CDR3: CASSLARGMNTEAFF. The CDR3, as DNA: TGTGCCAGCAGCTTAGCACGGGGAATGAACACTGAAGCTTTCTTT.

This chain connects TRBV4-1 to TRBJ1-1; D remains unclear. V lost 8 bases to trimming and J lost 11 bases, with 18 bases between them. CDR3 size: 12 residues. Germline V gene sequence: CDR1 MGHRA, CDR2 YSYEKL. The CDR3 here is CASSDNVLRAFF. In nucleotides, the CDR3 is TGCGCCAGCTCTGATAATGTCCTGCGGGCTTTCTTT.

This clone was found once. This rearrangement joins TRBV19 to TRBJ2-7, with 9 bases fitting TRBD1. This CDR3 has 14 amino acids. Germline V gene lookup returns CDR1 LNHDA and CDR2 SQIVND (reference sequence). V lost 3 bases to trimming and J lost 6 bases; unmatched junction nucleotides: 6. CDR3 nucleotides: TGTGCCAGTAGTATTAGGACAGGGGTATCCGAGCAGTACTTC. Translated: CASSIRTGVSEQYF.

This chain uses TRBV27 with TRBJ2-7; TRBD2 matches 8 bases. V shed 3 bases, J shed 3 bases, and the junction held 10 bases outside the gene matches. Germline V CDR1 and CDR2: MNHEY, SMNVEV (reference sequence). The CDR3 extends over 16 amino acids. The CDR3 reads CASSFSSGSGSYEQYF. CDR3 in DNA: TGTGCCAGCAGTTTTTCCAGTGGGAGCGGGAGCTACGAGCAGTACTTC.

The chain carries TRBV13 and TRBJ2-1; 8 nucleotides align to TRBD1. This CDR3 is 15 amino acids long. Germline CDR1 PRHDT, CDR2 FYEKMQ (reference sequence). Trimming removed 2 bases from V and 3 bases from J; junction bases left unmatched: 3. The CDR3 loop reads CASSLTGTGYNEQFF. The CDR3 DNA reads as TGTGCCAGCAGCTTAACCGGGACAGGCTACAATGAGCAGTTCTTC.

This chain joins TRBV11-2 and TRBJ2-1; D not resolved. Trimming shortened V by 0 bases and J by 7 bases, and 4 bases separated the two germline ends. The germline V gene encodes CDR1 SGHAT and CDR2 FQNNGV. CDR3 length equals 12 residues. This chain's CDR3 is CASSLERNEQFF. As DNA, the CDR3 is TGTGCCAGCAGCTTAGAGAGGAATGAGCAGTTCTTC.

This clone has a single count. J is TRBJ1-5 and V is TRBV19, with D unresolved. V lost 7 bases and J lost 2, with 15 bases in between. Germline V CDR1 and CDR2: LNHDA, SQIVND (reference sequence). The CDR3 runs 15 residues. CDR3 sequence reads: CASKDRLRGNQPQHF. CDR3 coding DNA: TGTGCCAGTAAAGACCGCCTGAGGGGCAATCAGCCCCAGCATTTT.

The V call is TRBV14, the J call TRBJ1-1; TRBD1 aligns across 10 bases. Germline CDR1 is SGHDN and CDR2 is FVKESK. The CDR3 length is 17 residues. Trimming at V came to 4 bases and at J to 1 base, leaving 9 bases not matched to a gene. CDR3 sequence: CASSPIPGQGRNTEAFF. The CDR3 DNA follows: TGTGCCAGCAGCCCTATCCCGGGACAGGGGCGGAACACTGAAGCTTTCTTT.

This chain links TRBV14 with TRBJ2-5, with D perhaps matching TRBD2 (5 bases). Germline loops: CDR1 SGHDN, CDR2 FVKESK. The CDR3 runs to 15 residues. Trimming pared 5 bases from V and 1 base from J, leaving 14 bases between. CDR3 residues: CASSFLTTLQETQYF. The CDR3 DNA sequence: TGTGCCAGCAGCTTCCTGACTACCCTCCAAGAGACCCAGTACTTC.

The chain uses TRBV4-3 and TRBJ2-7; 7 bases map to TRBD2. The junction had 10 bases not matched to a gene; V was cut back by 1 base and J by 4 bases. Germline CDR1 reads LGHNA; CDR2 reads YSLEER. The CDR3 has 16 residues. This CDR3 reads CASSQGQREVLYEQYF. The CDR3 DNA sequence: TGCGCCAGCAGCCAAGGACAGCGGGAAGTATTGTACGAGCAGTACTTC.

The chain combines TRBV4-1 with TRBJ1-2; D call uncertain. The germline V gene has CDR1 MGHRA and CDR2 YSYEKL. The V and J ends lost 0 bases and 4 bases respectively, with 12 bases between them. CDR3 length: 15 residues. The CDR3 region has the DNA TGCGCCAGCAGCCAAGACGGGGTCCCGGTCTATGGCTACACCTTC. It encodes CASSQDGVPVYGYTF.

The chain is built from TRBV9 and TRBJ2-3; 7 bases are a match to TRBD1. This CDR3 is 15 amino acids long. The V gene's germline CDR1 is SGDLS and CDR2 YYNGEE. V lost 0 bases and J lost 1; bases outside the gene matches: 2. CDR3 sequence (DNA): TGTGCCAGCAGCGTAGAGGGGGCTCGCACAGATACGCAGTATTTT. It encodes CASSVEGARTDTQYF.

The V gene is TRBV5-4, the J gene TRBJ2-7; 9 bases align to TRBD2. This CDR3 is built from 17 residues. CDR1 and CDR2 (germline): SGHNT, YYREEE (reference sequence). With 4 bases clipped from V and 5 bases from J, the junction kept 16 bases outside the gene matches. The CDR3 loop reads CASSRTFGLAFLDEQYF. The CDR3 bases are TGTGCCAGCAGCCGGACCTTCGGACTAGCGTTTTTGGACGAGCAGTACTTC.

The chain links TRBV14 to TRBJ1-2, with D possibly being TRBD1 (6 bases). Germline V gene sequence: CDR1 SGHDN, CDR2 FVKESK. This CDR3 is 15 amino acids long. Trimming pared 4 bases from V and 3 bases from J, leaving 15 bases between. CDR3 loop: CASSRARTDHYGYTF. The CDR3 DNA reads as TGTGCCAGCAGCCGGGCCAGGACAGACCACTATGGCTACACCTTC.

The rearrangement links TRBV3-1 (or the pseudogene TRBV3-2) to TRBJ2-1; D remains unclear. Trimming pared 0 bases from V and 7 bases from J, leaving 13 bases between. This CDR3 spans 15 amino acids. Germline CDR1 and CDR2: LGHDT and YNNKEL (reference sequence). The CDR3 nucleotides are TGTGCCAGCAGCCAAGATTCTGGCGGCTGGAATGAGCAGTTCTTC. This translates into CASSQDSGGWNEQFF.

V gene TRBV15 combines with J gene TRBJ2-5, with 9 positions matching TRBD2. Trimming took 3 bases from V and 0 from J; bases not matched to a gene: 11. This CDR3 spans 18 amino acids. Germline V gene lookup returns CDR1 LNHNV and CDR2 YYDKDF (reference sequence). DNA of the CDR3: TGTGCCACCAGCAGGTGGGCTAGCGGGAACTCTCACCAAGAGACCCAGTACTTC. This translates into CATSRWASGNSHQETQYF. Using reference TRBV15 and TRBJ2-5 for the parts outside the CDR3, the full variable domain is DAMVIQNPRYQVTQFGKPVTLSCSQTLNHNVMYWYQQKSSQAPKLLFHYYDKDFNNEADTPDNFQSRRPNTSFCFLDIRSPGLGDTAMYLCATSRWASGNSHQETQYFGPGTRLLVL.

This chain connects TRBV9 to TRBJ2-5; TRBD1 matches 10 bases. CDR3 length: 16 residues. Germline CDR1 SGDLS, CDR2 YYNGEE. V dropped 4 bases and J dropped 1; count of bases not matched to a gene: 7. The CDR3 is CASSLRQGASQETQYF. In DNA form, the CDR3 reads TGTGCCAGCAGCCTCCGACAGGGGGCGTCCCAAGAGACCCAGTACTTC.

The V and J genes are TRBV5-1 and TRBJ2-1; 9 bases match TRBD1. J lost 5 bases, V lost 1 base, and 10 bases had no gene match. Germline V gene data show CDR1 as SGHRS and CDR2 as YFSETQ. The CDR3 contains 17 residues. CDR3 sequence (DNA): TGCGCCAGCAGCTTGTGGGGGCCGGGACAGGGAAACAATGAGCAGTTCTTC. It encodes CASSLWGPGQGNNEQFF.

The chain has TRBV5-8 and TRBJ2-7, with D unclear. The ends were cut back, 0 bases at V and 4 bases at J, with 11 bases in the middle. CDR1 and CDR2 from the germline V gene are SGHTS and YDEGEE. This CDR3 spans 14 amino acids. CDR3 sequence reads: CASSLDLRVYEQYF. CDR3 DNA sequence: TGTGCCAGCAGCTTGGATCTAAGAGTTTACGAGCAGTACTTC.